The 4 T cell receptor beta chains listed next were all sequenced from one sample in a study of Tregs in tolerant kidney transplant recipients. Antigen specificity for these receptors is unknown. After 6 days with irradiated graft donor PBMCs, CFSE-labeled recipient PBMCs were FACS-sorted. Generated by immunoSEQ multiplex PCR, the TCRdb table keeps only in-frame clones and is missing some. The sample includes about 2,900 clones. The material was CD8+ T cells from blood cultured with allogeneic cells, obtained before the transplant. The receptors derive from a human patient who received a combined kidney and bone marrow transplant.

Details on this clone: The CDR3 end is not reached by the read, which stops 3 residues before it; the germline J gene fills it in. This sequence joins TRBV5-6 and TRBJ1-1; D is possibly TRBD1 (5 bases). Germline V gene lookup returns CDR1 SGHDT and CDR2 YYEEEE. The CDR3 is made up of 14 amino acids. V lost 6 bases and J 0 bases, leaving 12 bases between the germline ends. The CDR3 DNA, read in part, is TGTGCCAGCACCTCGGGGGTTCTGAACACTGAA. Translation: CASTSGVLNTE. The full CDR3 is CASTSGVLNTEAFF.

For this clone: The sequence runs out 3 residues before the end of the CDR3; the remainder is reconstructed from the germline J gene. The gene calls are TRBV6-1 and TRBJ1-2; D ambiguous. V was shortened by 4 bases and J by 2 bases, with 14 bases between the two germline ends. Germline loops: CDR1 MNHNS, CDR2 SASEGT. CDR3 length: 15 amino acids. Incomplete CDR3 DNA: TGTGCCAGCAGTGTTAGCAGCCTCGGGAACTATGGC. Translated: CASSVSSLGNYG. The whole CDR3 region reads CASSVSSLGNYGYTF.

A remark on this clone: The read terminates 3 residues before the CDR3 end, so the remaining end is supplied by the germline J gene. The chain carries TRBV5-3 and TRBJ1-2; D uncertain. TRBV5-3 is an ORF, with its function uncertain. The CDR3 contains 17 residues. The V and J ends lost 4 bases and 0 bases respectively, with 19 bases between them. The CDR3 bases that were read are TGTGCCAGAAGCCCATCACCGGGGAATTTACCTAACTATGGC. It translates to CARSPSPGNLPNYG. The entire CDR3 protein reads CARSPSPGNLPNYGYTF.

Turning to this clone: Sequencing ends 3 residues short of the CDR3 end; the germline J gene provides the rest. V is TRBV11-3 and J is TRBJ2-3; no clear D gene. Germline assignment: CDR1 SGHNT and CDR2 YENEEA. This CDR3 has 12 residues. The ends were cut back, 2 bases at V and 4 bases at J, with 4 bases in the middle. The CDR3 DNA, read in part, is TGTGCCAGCAGCTTATCGTCAGATACG. Translating it yields CASSLSSDT. In full, the CDR3 reads CASSLSSDTQYF.